These 29 T cell receptor beta chains came from one sample sequenced in a study of response to subunit inactivated influenza vaccine. TCRdb used MiXCR to reprocess the RT-PCR reads, holding one entry per CDR3 protein. The sample yields approximately 530,000 distinct CDR3 sequences, approximately 7.6% seen once. This specimen was PBMCs from blood, taken less than 25 months after vaccination. The receptor source for this set is a man in his fifties or sixties who received an inactivated influenza vaccine.

The CDR3 reads CSASPTDTQYF. The CDR3 DNA reads TGCAGTGCTAGCCCCACAGATACGCAGTATTTT. V and J are TRBV20-1 and TRBJ2-3; D is unresolved. The CDR3 consists of 11 residues. Germline V CDR1 and CDR2: DFQATT, SNEGSKA (reference sequence). V was cut by 3 bases and J by 2 bases, with 3 bases left in between.

In its sample, this clonotype was seen a few times. The chain is built from TRBV5-6 and TRBJ2-5; D may be TRBD1 or TRBD2 (5 bases each). The V gene lost 0 bases and the J gene lost 13 bases, with 10 bases spanning the gap. CDR1 and CDR2 from the germline V gene are SGHDT and YYEEEE. CDR3 length: 11 amino acids. The CDR3 is CASSLDGTPYF. CDR3 nucleotide sequence: TGTGCCAGCAGCTTGGATGGGACGCCGTACTTC.

The chain is built from TRBV7-9 and TRBJ2-3; D not certain. The CDR3 contains 14 residues. The V gene's germline CDR1 is SEHNR and CDR2 FQNEAQ (reference sequence). V was cut by 3 bases and J by 1 base, with 8 bases left in between. DNA for the CDR3: TGTGCCAGCAGCTTCAATCTTCGCACAGATACGCAGTATTTT. Protein product: CASSFNLRTDTQYF.

This clonotype was observed at least ten times. This chain links TRBV6-1 with TRBJ2-5; D is possibly TRBD1 or TRBD2 (5 bases each). Germline assignment: CDR1 MNHNS and CDR2 SASEGT. The V and J ends lost 3 bases and 1 base respectively, with 15 bases between them. CDR3 length: 16 residues. The CDR3 spells CASSESRGLGQETQYF. CDR3 sequence (DNA): TGTGCCAGCAGTGAGTCTCGGGGCTTGGGCCAAGAGACCCAGTACTTC.

The chain recombines TRBV14 with TRBJ1-6; D unclear. V was cut by 1 base and J by 9 bases, with 13 bases left in between. The CDR3 is 15 residues long. Germline assignment: CDR1 SGHDN and CDR2 FVKESK. The CDR3: CASSQGGQVASPLHF. DNA of the CDR3: TGTGCCAGCAGCCAAGGGGGTCAGGTCGCTTCACCCCTCCACTTT.

This clonotype was recorded at least ten times. The V call is TRBV29-1, the J call TRBJ2-1, with 8 bases fitting TRBD1. Germline V lookup: CDR1 SQVTM, CDR2 ANQGSEA. J gave up 8 bases and V 6 bases, and 6 bases lay outside the gene matches. The CDR3 extends over 12 amino acids. The DNA for the CDR3 is TGCAGCGTGACAGGGGCAGGGGATGAGCAGTTCTTC. Translating it yields CSVTGAGDEQFF.

This clonotype has more than one count but fewer than ten. This rearrangement joins TRBV7-9 to TRBJ2-5; the match to TRBD2 covers 7 bases. Germline CDR1 and CDR2: SEHNR and FQNEAQ (reference sequence). The V gene end was trimmed by 4 bases and the J gene end by 5 bases; junction bases not matched to a gene: 10. This CDR3 has 15 residues. CDR3: CASSSHGGITETQYF. The DNA of the CDR3 is TGTGCCAGCAGCTCTCACGGGGGGATCACGGAGACCCAGTACTTC.

The chain has TRBV30 and TRBJ1-5; D may be TRBD1 (5 bases). There are 13 residues in the CDR3. Trimming left V 7 bases short and J 0 bases short, with 10 bases between. CDR1 and CDR2 from the germline V gene are GTSNPN and SVGIG (reference sequence). The CDR3 sequence is CALTEYSNQPQHF. The CDR3 nucleotides read TGTGCCTTGACAGAATATAGCAATCAGCCCCAGCATTTT. The full variable domain, rest sourced from reference TRBV30 and TRBJ1-5, is SQTIHQWPATLVQPVGSPLSLECTVEGTSNPNLYWYRQAAGRGLQLLFYSVGIGQISSEVPQNLSASRPQDRQFILSSKKLLLSDSGFYLCALTEYSNQPQHFGDGTRLSIL.

V and J are TRBV5-5 and TRBJ1-1; the match to TRBD1 covers 7 bases. Germline values: CDR1 SGHKS, CDR2 YYEKEE (reference sequence). The CDR3 is 17 residues long. Trimming took 2 bases from V and 3 from J; bases not matched to a gene: 13. The CDR3 DNA follows: TGTGCCAGCAGCTTAAACAGGGGCGGGGTAGTGTACACTGAAGCTTTCTTT. Its translation is CASSLNRGGVVYTEAFF.

This clonotype has ten or more counts. The chain combines TRBV4-2 with TRBJ2-3, with TRBD2 identical over 9 bases. The CDR3 covers 17 residues. CDR1 and CDR2 (germline): LGHNA, YNFKEQ. The J segment lost 2 bases and the V segment lost 2 bases, leaving 8 bases of the junction unmatched. CDR3 nucleotides: TGTGCCAGCAGCCAACATCAGACTAGCGGTTTCACAGATACGCAGTATTTT. Its protein is CASSQHQTSGFTDTQYF.

There are many counts of this clonotype. This chain joins TRBV6-6 and TRBJ1-4; TRBD1 is a possible D gene (6 bases). Trimming shortened V by 6 bases and J by 7 bases, and 12 bases separated the two germline ends. Germline assignment: CDR1 MNHNY and CDR2 SVGAGI (reference sequence). The CDR3 is 13 residues long. The CDR3 nucleotides are TGTGCCAGCAGAGACGACAGGTCTGAAAAACTGTTTTTT. Amino acid sequence: CASRDDRSEKLFF.

The V and J genes are TRBV29-1 and TRBJ1-1; D is perhaps TRBD1 (5 bases). The CDR3 runs 14 residues. From germline, CDR1 is SQVTM and CDR2 ANQGSEA. V lost 7 bases and J lost 1, with 16 bases in between. CDR3 DNA: TGCAGCGCCCCATCAGGGTCGGGGAACACTGAAGCTTTCTTT. Its translation is CSAPSGSGNTEAFF.

This clonotype appeared a few times. The chain recombines TRBV7-2 with TRBJ2-3; maybe TRBD1 (6 bases). This CDR3 region has 14 residues. Trimming removed 7 bases from V and 2 bases from J, with 13 bases in between. Germline loops: CDR1 SGHTA, CDR2 FQGNSA. Here the CDR3 reads CASNADRSTDTQYF. The CDR3 DNA is TGTGCCAGCAACGCAGACAGGTCCACAGATACGCAGTATTTT.

The chain links TRBV4-1 to TRBJ1-3; D uncertain. The germline gives CDR1 MGHRA, CDR2 YSYEKL. V was trimmed by 4 bases and J by 0 bases, leaving 13 bases between them. This CDR3 comprises 16 residues. The chain's CDR3 is CASSPLGQLSGNTIYF. The CDR3 region has the DNA TGCGCCAGCAGCCCGCTTGGCCAGCTCTCTGGAAACACCATATATTTT.

The chain has TRBV3-1 and TRBJ2-3; 7 nucleotides line up with TRBD1. The J segment lost 6 bases and the V segment lost 1 base, leaving 10 bases of the junction unmatched. Germline V lookup: CDR1 LGHDT, CDR2 YNNKEL (reference sequence). This CDR3 region has 16 residues. The chain's CDR3 is CASSQAGTAPQDTQYF. The CDR3 DNA reads as TGTGCCAGCAGCCAAGCTGGGACAGCGCCCCAGGATACGCAGTATTTT.

At least ten counts were recorded for this clonotype. The chain is built from TRBV3-1 and TRBJ2-1, with TRBD2 matching over 9 bases. Per the germline V gene, CDR1 is LGHDT and CDR2 is YNNKEL (reference sequence). This CDR3 spans 15 amino acids. V shed 4 bases and J 8 bases; nucleotides not matched to a gene: 9. Here the CDR3 reads CASSPSSGGWDEQFF. Written as DNA, the CDR3 is TGTGCCAGCAGCCCTAGTAGCGGGGGTTGGGATGAGCAGTTCTTC.

V and J are TRBV6-1 and TRBJ1-2; the match to TRBD1 covers 8 bases. The germline gives CDR1 MNHNS, CDR2 SASEGT. The CDR3 contains 13 residues. Unmatched junction bases numbered 6, after V lost 8 bases and J lost 4 bases. DNA of the CDR3: TGTGCCAGCCTCGACAGGGGAGGCTATGGCTACACCTTC. Translation gives CASLDRGGYGYTF.

J is TRBJ2-1 and V is TRBV6-5, with D possibly matching TRBD2 (6 bases). Per germline, CDR1 MNHEY and CDR2 SVGAGI. The CDR3 is made up of 15 amino acids. V dropped 0 bases and J dropped 1 base, with 7 bases sitting between them. This CDR3 is CASSYSRESYNEQFF. CDR3 bases: TGTGCCAGCAGTTACTCGCGGGAATCCTACAATGAGCAGTTCTTC.

The chain links TRBV18 to TRBJ2-3, with 12 bases identical to TRBD2. The CDR3 sequence is 20 residues long. Germline V gene data show CDR1 as KGHSH and CDR2 as LQKENI. V lost 0 bases and J lost 2; bases outside the gene matches: 12. CDR3 nucleotide sequence: TGTGCCAGCTCACCACCGACTAGCGGGAGCTCAGATTCAAACACAGATACGCAGTATTTT. Translated, it gives CASSPPTSGSSDSNTDTQYF. Full variable domain (remainder filled in from reference TRBV18 and TRBJ2-3): NAGVMQNPRHLVRRRGQEARLRCSPMKGHSHVYWYRQLPEEGLKFMVYLQKENIIDESGMPKERFSAEFPKEGPSILRIQQVVRGDSAAYFCASSPPTSGSSDSNTDTQYFGPGTRLTVL.

This clonotype was detected many times. This rearrangement joins TRBV29-1 to TRBJ1-5; the match to TRBD1 covers 7 bases. Germline V gene lookup returns CDR1 SQVTM and CDR2 ANQGSEA. The CDR3 is 12 residues long. The V gene end was trimmed by 7 bases and the J gene end by 6 bases; junction bases not matched to a gene: 6. In DNA, the CDR3 is TGCAGCGGAGGACAGGTATTTCAGCCCCAGCATTTT. Residues: CSGGQVFQPQHF.

This clonotype turned up a few times. The chain combines TRBV4-2 with TRBJ2-3, with 7 bases matching TRBD1. Germline V gene sequence: CDR1 LGHNA, CDR2 YNFKEQ. The length of the CDR3 is 14 residues. J was trimmed by 2 bases and V by 7 bases; bases with no gene match: 6. The CDR3 nucleotides read TGTGCCAGCACCACCGGACAGGACACAGATACGCAGTATTTT. It specifies CASTTGQDTDTQYF.

The table lists this clonotype with many counts. The V gene is TRBV6-5, the J gene TRBJ1-1; D is ambiguous. The V and J ends lost 0 bases and 6 bases respectively, with 14 bases between them. The CDR3 runs 15 residues. CDR1 and CDR2 (germline): MNHEY, SVGAGI. As DNA, the CDR3 is TGTGCCAGCAGTTACTCGACCAACGCTCTGTCTGAAGCTTTCTTT. Translation gives CASSYSTNALSEAFF.

This clonotype was observed a handful of times. The J gene is TRBJ1-1, the V gene TRBV20-1; D remains unclear. The V and J ends lost 1 base and 1 base respectively, with 10 bases between them. The CDR3 runs to 14 residues. CDR1 and CDR2 from the germline V gene are DFQATT and SNEGSKA (reference sequence). For the CDR3, the DNA is TGCAGTGCTAGAGGCCCGGGGAGGAACACTGAAGCTTTCTTT. Translated, it gives CSARGPGRNTEAFF.

This clonotype has ten or more counts. CDR3 sequence: CASSSPSGGPHEQFF. For the CDR3, the DNA is TGTGCCAGCAGCTCCCCTAGCGGGGGGCCTCATGAGCAGTTCTTC. The rearrangement uses TRBV11-2 and TRBJ2-1; 11 nucleotides match TRBD2. Germline lookup yields CDR1 SGHAT and CDR2 FQNNGV. The CDR3 consists of 15 residues. V gave up 4 bases and J gave up 8 bases; unmatched junction bases: 7.

This clonotype has a handful of counts. V usage is TRBV20-1 and J usage is TRBJ1-3, with a weak D call TRBD1 (6 bases). The V gene's germline CDR1 is DFQATT and CDR2 SNEGSKA (reference sequence). V lost 6 bases and J 4 bases, leaving 13 bases between the germline ends. The CDR3 is made up of 13 amino acids. CDR3 DNA: TGCAGTGCCCACAGGGCCTCCGGAAACACCATATATTTT. This sequence encodes CSAHRASGNTIYF.

Comments on this clonotype: One end of the junction fails to match germline, which may point to a read error. This chain uses TRBV6-2 or TRBV6-3 with TRBJ1-4; tentatively, D is TRBD1 (5 bases). This CDR3 comprises 15 residues. The germline V gene encodes CDR1 MNHEY and CDR2 SVGEGT. The CDR3 DNA reads as TGTGCCAGCAGTAACGTGGGGACGGTGGAAGAAAAAGTGTTTTTT. Its translation is CASSNVGTVEEKVFF.

The chain is built from TRBV27 and TRBJ2-6; D is ambiguous. Per the germline V gene, CDR1 is MNHEY and CDR2 is SMNVEV (reference sequence). V lost 5 bases to trimming and J lost 3 bases, with 5 bases between them. The CDR3 length is 13 residues. Here the CDR3 reads CASSRIGANVLTF. The CDR3 nucleotides are TGTGCCAGCAGTAGGATTGGGGCCAACGTCCTGACTTTC.

The rearrangement joins TRBV29-1 to TRBJ2-5; the match to TRBD1 covers 7 bases. CDR1 SQVTM and CDR2 ANQGSEA come from the germline V gene. Unmatched junction bases numbered 1, after V lost 3 bases and J lost 3 bases. The length of the CDR3 is 12 residues. CDR3 bases: TGCAGCGTTGATGGGACAGAAGAGACCCAGTACTTC. Its protein is CSVDGTEETQYF. The full variable domain, its missing parts supplied by reference TRBV29-1 and TRBJ2-5, is SAVISQKPSRDICQRGTSLTIQCQVDSQVTMMFWYRQQPGQSLTLIATANQGSEATYESGFVIDKFPISRPNLTFSTLTVSNMSPEDSSIYLCSVDGTEETQYFGPGTRLLVL.

The gene calls are TRBV7-2 and TRBJ1-5; tentatively, D is TRBD1 (6 bases). V lost 5 bases, J lost 8 bases, and 13 bases lay in between. Germline V gene lookup returns CDR1 SGHTA and CDR2 FQGNSA. CDR3 length: 13 amino acids. The CDR3 DNA reads as TGTGCCAGCAGCCCAGGGACATCCGAGCCCCAGCATTTT. Translating gives CASSPGTSEPQHF.